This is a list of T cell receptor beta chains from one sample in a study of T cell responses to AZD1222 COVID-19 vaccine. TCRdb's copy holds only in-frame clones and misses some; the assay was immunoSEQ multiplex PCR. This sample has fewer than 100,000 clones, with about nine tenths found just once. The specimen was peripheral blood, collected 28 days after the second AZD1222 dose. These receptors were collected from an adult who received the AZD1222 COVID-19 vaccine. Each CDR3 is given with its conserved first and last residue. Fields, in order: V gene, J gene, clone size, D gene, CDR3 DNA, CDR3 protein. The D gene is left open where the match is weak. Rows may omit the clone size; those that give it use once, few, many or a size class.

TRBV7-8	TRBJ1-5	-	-	TGTGCCAGCAGCTTAGGACGGTGGTTAATGCAGCCCCAGCATTTT	CASSLGRWLMQPQHF
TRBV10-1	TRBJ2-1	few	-	TGCGCCAGCAGCGAGAGCTCCTACAATGAGCAGTTCTTC	CASSESSYNEQFF
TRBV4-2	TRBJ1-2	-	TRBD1	TGTGCCAGCAGCCGAACCGGGACAGGGGACGGCTACACCTTC	CASSRTGTGDGYTF
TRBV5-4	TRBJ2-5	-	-	TGTGCCAGCAGCCCCGACCGGGCAGGGTGGGAGACCCAGTACTTC	CASSPDRAGWETQYF
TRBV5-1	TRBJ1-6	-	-	TGCGCCAGCAGCTCCTCGGACAGCGCTTATTCACCCCTCCACTTT	CASSSSDSAYSPLHF
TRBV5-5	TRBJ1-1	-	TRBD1	TGTGCCACCCGGGACAGTTTCGAAGCTTTCTTT	CATRDSFEAFF
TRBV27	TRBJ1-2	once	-	TGTGCCAGCAGTTTAGGGCCTCTCGTCGGTGGCTACACCTTC	CASSLGPLVGGYTF
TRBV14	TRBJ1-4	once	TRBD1	TGTGCCAGCAGCCCGGGACAGGGGAATGAAAAACTGTTTTTT	CASSPGQGNEKLFF
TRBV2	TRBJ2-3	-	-	TGTGCCAGCGAACTCCGAACTCGGGGCACAGATACGCAGTATTTT	CASELRTRGTDTQYF
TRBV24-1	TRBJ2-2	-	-	TGTGCCACCAGTGATTTAACACTAGGGGGAACCGGGGAGCTGTTTTTT	CATSDLTLGGTGELFF
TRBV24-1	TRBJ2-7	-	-	TGTGCCACCCCTACTAATACTGCCTACGAGCAGTACTTC	CATPTNTAYEQYF
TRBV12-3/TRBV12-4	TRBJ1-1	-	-	TGTGCCAGCAGTTTAAATAGGCAGAATGAAGCTTTCTTT	CASSLNRQNEAFF
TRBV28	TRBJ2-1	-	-	TGTGCCACCAAACTCAGGGAGTCCTACAATGAGCAGTTCTTC	CATKLRESYNEQFF
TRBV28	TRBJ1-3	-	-	TGTGCCAGCAGGGGTACGACCTCTGGAAACACCATATATTTT	CASRGTTSGNTIYF
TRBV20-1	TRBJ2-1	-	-	TGCAGTGCTTCAGGGCTGGATGAGCAGTTCTTC	CSASGLDEQFF
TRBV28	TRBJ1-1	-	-	TGTGCCAGCAGTGTACCGGGATTTGAAGCTTTCTTT	CASSVPGFEAFF
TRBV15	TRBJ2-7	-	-	TGTGCCACCAGCAGAGATAAGGCCTCCTACGAGCAGTACTTC	CATSRDKASYEQYF
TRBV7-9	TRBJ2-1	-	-	TGTGCCAGCAGCTTAGGATCAGGGGGGCTCAATGAGCAGTTCTTC	CASSLGSGGLNEQFF
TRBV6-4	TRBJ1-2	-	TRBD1	TGTGCCAGCAGTCAGGGGGCAGTCCCCCTCTATGGCTACACCTTC	CASSQGAVPLYGYTF
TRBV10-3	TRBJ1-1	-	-	TGTGCCACCTCAGGGACCGGTGAAGCTTTCTTT	CATSGTGEAFF
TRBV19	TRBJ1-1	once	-	TGTGCCAGTAGTACCCATACAAACACTGAAGCTTTCTTT	CASSTHTNTEAFF
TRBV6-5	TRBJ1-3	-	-	TGTGCCAGCAGGGACCCCTCACTAAACACCATATATTTT	CASRDPSLNTIYF
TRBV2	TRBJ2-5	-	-	TGTGCCAGCAGGGGGAGCCGGGGTGGGACCCAAGAGACCCAGTACTTC	CASRGSRGGTQETQYF
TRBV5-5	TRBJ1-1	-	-	TGTGCCAGCAGTCAAGGGACCTACACTGAAGCTTTCTTT	CASSQGTYTEAFF
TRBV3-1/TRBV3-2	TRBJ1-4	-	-	TGTGCCAGCAGCCAAGTGGCGGGGTACCAGGAAAAACTGTTTTTT	CASSQVAGYQEKLFF
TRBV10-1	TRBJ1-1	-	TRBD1	TGCGCCAGCAGTTCGGGACAGGACCTAAATGAAGCTTTCTTT	CASSSGQDLNEAFF
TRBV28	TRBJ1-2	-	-	TGTGCCAGCAGCCCGACACCTAACTATGGCTACACCTTC	CASSPTPNYGYTF
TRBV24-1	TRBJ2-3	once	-	TGTGCCACCAGTGATGGGGGGCTAGGCACAGATACGCAGTATTTT	CATSDGGLGTDTQYF
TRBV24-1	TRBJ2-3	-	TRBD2	TGTGCCACCAGTGGGGCGGCGGGAGGTACAGATACGCAGTATTTT	CATSGAAGGTDTQYF
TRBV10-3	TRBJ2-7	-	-	TGTGCCATCAGCTGGCCCGAGCCATTAGGGGAGCAGTACTTC	CAISWPEPLGEQYF
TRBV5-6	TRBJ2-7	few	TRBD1	TGTGCCAGCAGGGACAGGGGTGGGACCTACGAGCAGTACTTC	CASRDRGGTYEQYF
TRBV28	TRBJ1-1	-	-	TGTGCCAGCAAGGGCACCCCAAAATCTGAAGCTTTCTTT	CASKGTPKSEAFF
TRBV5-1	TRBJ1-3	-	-	TGCGCCAGCAGCCCCGGACCCCCCAACTCTGGAAACACCATATATTTT	CASSPGPPNSGNTIYF
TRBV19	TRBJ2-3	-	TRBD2	TGTGCCAGTAGTATACTCACTAGCGGTAGCACAGATACGCAGTATTTT	CASSILTSGSTDTQYF
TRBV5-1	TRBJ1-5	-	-	TGCGCCAGCAGTAAGGGAAGCAATCAGCCCCAGCATTTT	CASSKGSNQPQHF
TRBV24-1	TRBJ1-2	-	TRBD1	TGTGCCACCAGTGACCCCGGGACAGGGGGCGGATATGGCTACACCTTC	CATSDPGTGGGYGYTF
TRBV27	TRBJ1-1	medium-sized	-	TGTGCCAGCGTCAGTTATATAGGCGGAGGGGGGGAGAACACTGAAGCTTTCTTT	CASVSYIGGGGENTEAFF
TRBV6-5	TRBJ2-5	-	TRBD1	TGTGCCAGCAGCTGGGACAGTCAAGAGACCCAGTACTTC	CASSWDSQETQYF
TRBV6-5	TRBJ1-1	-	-	TGTGCCAGCAAGGAGTGGGGGACGGGAAACACTGAAGCTTTCTTT	CASKEWGTGNTEAFF
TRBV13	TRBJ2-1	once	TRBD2	TGTGCCAGCGGCGTTGGCGGGGGCTCCTACAATGAGCAGTTCTTC	CASGVGGGSYNEQFF
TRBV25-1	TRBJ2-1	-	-	TGTGCCAGCAGTGATGCCAACAATGAGCAGTTCTTC	CASSDANNEQFF
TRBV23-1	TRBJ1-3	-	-	TGCGCCAGCGAACCTTCCTCTGGAAACACCATATATTTT	CASEPSSGNTIYF
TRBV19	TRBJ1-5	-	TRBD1	TGTGCCAGTATCGGGACAGGGATGCTACGGCAGCCCCAGCATTTT	CASIGTGMLRQPQHF
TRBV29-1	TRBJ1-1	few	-	TGCAGCGTCCTAAATCCTGAGGGGACTGAAGCTTTCTTT	CSVLNPEGTEAFF
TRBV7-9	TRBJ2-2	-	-	TGTGCCAGCAGCTCCCTGGACAAAGCGGCCGGGGAGCTGTTTTTT	CASSSLDKAAGELFF
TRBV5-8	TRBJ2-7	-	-	TGTGCCAGCAGCTCCGGTTTCTACGAGCAGTACTTC	CASSSGFYEQYF
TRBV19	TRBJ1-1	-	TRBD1	TGTGCCAGTAGTGAGGACAGGGGAGTTCATACTGAAGCTTTCTTT	CASSEDRGVHTEAFF
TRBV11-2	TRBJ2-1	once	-	TGTGCCAGCAGCTTAGATGGTCTACGCTCCTACAATGAGCAGTTCTTC	CASSLDGLRSYNEQFF
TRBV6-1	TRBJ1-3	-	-	TGTGCCAGCAGTGATGGGGGATTCCTGACCTCTGGAAACACCATATATTTT	CASSDGGFLTSGNTIYF
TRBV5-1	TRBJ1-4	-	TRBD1	TGCGCCAGCAGCTCTAGACAGGGGACTAATGAAAAACTGTTTTTT	CASSSRQGTNEKLFF
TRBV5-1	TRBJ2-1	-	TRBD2	TGCGCCAGCAGCTTCCGGACTAGCGGGAGCTCCTACAATGAGCAGTTCTTC	CASSFRTSGSSYNEQFF
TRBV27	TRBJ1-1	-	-	TGTGCCAGCAGTTCCCTCCGGGGCTCGGCTGCGGCTTTCTTT	CASSSLRGSAAAFF
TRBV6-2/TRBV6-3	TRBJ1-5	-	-	TGTGCCAGCAGTTACGTTGGCTTTAGCAATCAGCCCCAGCATTTT	CASSYVGFSNQPQHF
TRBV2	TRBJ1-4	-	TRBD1	TGTGCCAGCAGTGAAGCCCGGACAGGGGGCCGTGAAAAACTGTTTTTT	CASSEARTGGREKLFF
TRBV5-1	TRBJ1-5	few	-	TGCGCCAGCAGTCCCGGGCAGGGTAACAATCAGCCCCAGCATTTT	CASSPGQGNNQPQHF
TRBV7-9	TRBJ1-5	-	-	TGTGCCAGCAGCCTCTCGGTGGGCCAGCCCCAGCATTTT	CASSLSVGQPQHF
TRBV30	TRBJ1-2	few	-	TGTGCCTGGACGGAGGGGTGGTCCTACTATGGCTACACCTTC	CAWTEGWSYYGYTF
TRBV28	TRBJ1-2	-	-	TGTGCCAGCGAGTTCCCTATGGGGAAAACGGGTGGCTACACCTTC	CASEFPMGKTGGYTF
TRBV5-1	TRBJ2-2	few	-	TGCGCCAGCAGCTTGGCCCGGGCCGGGGAGCTGTTTTTT	CASSLARAGELFF